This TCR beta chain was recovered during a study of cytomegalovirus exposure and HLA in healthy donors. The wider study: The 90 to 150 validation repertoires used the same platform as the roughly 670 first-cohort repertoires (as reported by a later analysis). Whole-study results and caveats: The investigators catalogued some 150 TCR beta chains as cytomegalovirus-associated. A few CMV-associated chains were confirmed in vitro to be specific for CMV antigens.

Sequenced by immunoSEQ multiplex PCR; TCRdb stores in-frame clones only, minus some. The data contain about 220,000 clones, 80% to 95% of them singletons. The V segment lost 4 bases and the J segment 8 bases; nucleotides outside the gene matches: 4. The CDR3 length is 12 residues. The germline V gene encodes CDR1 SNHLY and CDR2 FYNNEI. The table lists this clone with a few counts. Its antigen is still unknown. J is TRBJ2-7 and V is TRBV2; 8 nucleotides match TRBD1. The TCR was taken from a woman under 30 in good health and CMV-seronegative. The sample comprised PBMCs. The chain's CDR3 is CASSAGQGQQYF. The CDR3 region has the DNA TGTGCCAGCAGTGCAGGACAGGGACAGCAGTACTTC.